A selection of T cell receptor beta chains follows, all from one sample in a study of T cells in Graves' hyperthyroidism and ophthalmopathy. From the multiplex PCR reads, TCRdb called clonotypes with MiXCR, one entry per CDR3 protein. The sample records hundreds of thousands of distinct CDR3 sequences, roughly 50% being singletons. Sequences were obtained from peripheral blood or thyroid tissue (not recorded which). These receptors were collected from a woman aged 18-29 years with Graves' hyperthyroidism. CDR3s include the opening cysteine and the closing phenylalanine or tryptophan. D genes are given only for firm matches. Rows give clone size only sometimes, using once, few, many, or a class for an expanded clone.

TRBV10-3	.	TRBJ2-7	few	TGTGCCATCAGTTCCAACGGACGGAATAAGAACTACGAGCAGTACTTC	CAISSNGRNKNYEQYF
TRBV29-1	TRBD1	TRBJ1-2	.	TGCAGCGTTGTTGGGACAGCGTCTAACTATGGCTACACCTTC	CSVVGTASNYGYTF
TRBV29-1	TRBD2	TRBJ2-2	.	TGCAGCGTTGAAGATCACGGGAGGGGATCCGGGGAGCTGTTTTTT	CSVEDHGRGSGELFF
TRBV19	TRBD1	TRBJ1-1	.	TGTGCCAGTAGAATCGACAGGGGACGGAGAAACATGAACACTGAAGCTTTCTTT	CASRIDRGRRNMNTEAFF
TRBV29-1	.	TRBJ2-5	.	TGCAGCGGACAGTCACAAGAGACCCAGTACTTC	CSGQSQETQYF
TRBV27	.	TRBJ1-3	.	TGTGCCAGCAGTTTATGGCCTGGAAACACCATATATTTT	CASSLWPGNTIYF
TRBV10-3	TRBD2	TRBJ2-7	.	TGTGCCATCAAAACGACTAGCGGGCCGTACGAGCAGTACTTC	CAIKTTSGPYEQYF
TRBV2	.	TRBJ1-5	.	TGTGCCAGCAGGTCCGGGCAGCCCCAGCATTTT	CASRSGQPQHF
TRBV6-4	.	TRBJ2-2	.	TGTGCCAGCAGTGCCGGGAGACCCGGGGAGCTGTTTTTT	CASSAGRPGELFF
TRBV6-5	TRBD1	TRBJ2-7	few	TGTGCCAGCAGTTACTCGGGGACAGGGACCGAGCAGTACTTC	CASSYSGTGTEQYF
TRBV29-1	.	TRBJ1-2	.	TGCAGCGTAGACCCCCGGAGAAACTATGGCTACACCTTC	CSVDPRRNYGYTF
TRBV7-2	TRBD1	TRBJ2-7	.	TGTGCCGGAGGACAGGACGGGACAGTATCCTCCGAGCAGTACTTC	CAGGQDGTVSSEQYF
TRBV2	.	TRBJ1-5	.	TGTGCCAGCCTCTTGGACAAAAATCAGCCCCAGCATTTT	CASLLDKNQPQHF
TRBV24-1	.	TRBJ1-5	.	TGTGCCACCAGTGATCTAGCGGGAGAGGGTCAGCCCCAGCATTTT	CATSDLAGEGQPQHF
TRBV24-1	.	TRBJ2-3	.	TGTGCCACCAGTGAACGACCTCCCCACACAGATACGCAGTATTTT	CATSERPPHTDTQYF
TRBV5-1	.	TRBJ2-2	few	TGCGCCAGCAGCTCCGGACAGTACCGCGGGGAGCTGTTTTTT	CASSSGQYRGELFF
TRBV12-3/TRBV12-4	.	TRBJ1-1	many	TGTGCCAGCAGACGCAGCGGGGTCACTGAAGCTTTCTTT	CASRRSGVTEAFF
TRBV6-5	TRBD2	TRBJ2-2	once	TGTGCCAGCATTATGGGACTAGAAGCCGGGGAGCTGTTTTTT	CASIMGLEAGELFF
TRBV10-3	.	TRBJ1-1	many	TGTGCCATCAAACCAGGGGACGGGAACACTGAAGCTTTCTTT	CAIKPGDGNTEAFF
TRBV9	.	TRBJ1-5	many	TGTGCCAGCAGCGTAGGGGCGGATCACAATCAGCCCCAGCATTTT	CASSVGADHNQPQHF
TRBV7-9	.	TRBJ2-7	many	TGTGCCAGCAGCCCAGGAGCGGGCCTAACCTACGAGCAGTACTTC	CASSPGAGLTYEQYF
TRBV19	.	TRBJ1-1	.	TGTGCCAGTGCGGGGGGTAGGAACACTGAAGCTTTCTTT	CASAGGRNTEAFF